Listed here are 26 T cell receptor beta chains from one sample, sequenced in a study of shared clonotypes between healthy human individuals. TCRdb's table, derived via immunoSEQ multiplex PCR, lists solely in-frame clones and lacks some. The sample yields 2 million to 2.5 million clones, roughly 93% seen once. What was sequenced was naive CD4+ T cells from PBMCs. Indicated subset: CD45RA+ positively selected. Receptors originate from a man aged 18 to 35 in good health. Some clones in this sample may be carry-over from other donors' samples.

This clone was seen a single time. The chain combines TRBV18 with TRBJ2-4, with no clear D. CDR1 and CDR2 (germline): KGHSH, LQKENI. The ends were cut back, 2 bases at V and 9 bases at J, with 11 bases in the middle. The CDR3 is made up of 13 amino acids. The CDR3: CASSPTSFLIQYF. The CDR3 nucleotides read TGTGCCAGCTCACCAACCAGTTTCCTCATTCAGTACTTC.

This sequence joins TRBV11-2 and TRBJ2-1, with 12 bases aligning to TRBD2. CDR1 and CDR2 (germline): SGHAT, FQNNGV. The CDR3 spans 15 residues. The junction had 7 bases not matched to a gene; V was cut back by 6 bases and J by 7 bases. The DNA of the CDR3 is TGTGCCAGCAGACGACTAGCGGGAGAGGAGAATGAGCAGTTCTTC. Residues: CASRRLAGEENEQFF.

V is TRBV4-2 and J is TRBJ2-5; TRBD2 matches at 7 bases. The CDR3 is 15 residues long. Per the germline V gene, CDR1 is LGHNA and CDR2 is YNFKEQ. V shed 1 base, J shed 5 bases, and the junction held 7 bases outside the gene matches. The CDR3 loop reads CASSQGAGRRETQYF. The CDR3 bases are TGTGCCAGCAGCCAAGGAGCGGGGCGTCGGGAGACCCAGTACTTC.

V is TRBV5-1 and J is TRBJ2-7; 9 positions match TRBD1. Germline V gives CDR1 SGHRS, CDR2 YFSETQ. After removal of 3 bases from V and 1 base from J, the junction contained 11 bases not matched to a gene. The length of the CDR3 is 17 residues. The CDR3 nucleotides read TGCGCCAGCAGCTCTGGTGTTGGACAGGGGCTATCCTACGAGCAGTACTTC. This translates into CASSSGVGQGLSYEQYF. Complete variable domain (other parts from reference TRBV5-1 and TRBJ2-7): KAGVTQTPRYLIKTRGQQVTLSCSPISGHRSVSWYQQTPGQGLQFLFEYFSETQRNKGNFPGRFSGRQFSNSRSEMNVSTLELGDSALYLCASSSGVGQGLSYEQYFGPGTRLTVT.

CDR3 amino acids: CASTREDTRRNQPQHF. CDR3 nucleotide sequence: TGTGCCAGCACCAGGGAGGACACCAGACGGAATCAGCCCCAGCATTTT. The rearrangement joins TRBV2 to TRBJ1-5, with a weak D call TRBD1 (5 bases). Trimming left V 7 bases short and J 4 bases short, with 20 bases between. The germline gives CDR1 SNHLY, CDR2 FYNNEI. The CDR3 has 16 amino acids.

The chain uses TRBV5-6 and TRBJ2-7, with D possibly being TRBD1 (5 bases). V was pared by 6 bases and J by 0 bases, with 16 bases between. This CDR3 spans 15 amino acids. The germline V gene encodes CDR1 SGHDT and CDR2 YYEEEE. This CDR3 reads CASTQDRLSSYEQYF. The CDR3 coding sequence is TGTGCCAGCACCCAAGACAGACTTAGCTCCTACGAGCAGTACTTC.

The chain uses TRBV29-1 and TRBJ1-2, with TRBD1 as a possible D gene (5 bases). V dropped 7 bases and J dropped 1 base, with 19 bases sitting between them. Per the germline V gene, CDR1 is SQVTM and CDR2 is ANQGSEA. CDR3 length equals 15 residues. The CDR3 spells CSADPRGVVNYGYTF. As DNA, the CDR3 is TGCAGCGCCGACCCTAGGGGCGTCGTTAACTATGGCTACACCTTC.

About this clone itself: This sample also contains other DNA sequences that code for the same CDR3. The chain couples TRBV7-2 to TRBJ1-3; the D is unclear. V dropped 4 bases and J dropped 1 base, with 8 bases sitting between them. The CDR3 length is 14 residues. CDR1 is SGHTA, CDR2 FQGNSA, per germline. The CDR3 DNA is TGTGCCAGCAGCTCCGGTTCGTCTGGAAACACCATATATTTT. It codes for CASSSGSSGNTIYF.

The gene calls are TRBV7-2 and TRBJ1-2; D is ambiguous. Per the germline V gene, CDR1 is SGHTA and CDR2 is FQGNSA. The length of the CDR3 is 13 residues. Trimming cost V 5 bases and J 4 bases, with 11 bases left between them. The CDR3 coding sequence is TGTGCCAGCAGCCCCCTCGGATCCTATGGCTACACCTTC. This encodes CASSPLGSYGYTF.

This sequence joins TRBV5-4 and TRBJ2-5, with a tentative D call TRBD2 (6 bases). CDR1 and CDR2 from the germline V gene are SGHNT and YYREEE (reference sequence). Trimming stripped 0 bases from V and 5 bases from J, with 11 bases between. CDR3 length: 14 amino acids. In DNA, the CDR3 is TGTGCCAGCAGCTTGGCCCCTAGCGAGGAGACCCAGTACTTC. Protein: CASSLAPSEETQYF.

This clone occurred once. V is TRBV5-1 and J is TRBJ2-1, with D perhaps TRBD1 (6 bases). CDR1 is SGHRS, CDR2 YFSETQ, per germline. V was pared by 4 bases and J by 5 bases, with 13 bases between. The CDR3 sequence is 14 residues long. The CDR3 here is CASSLQTGHNEQFF. Here the CDR3 DNA reads TGCGCCAGCAGCCTACAGACAGGCCACAATGAGCAGTTCTTC.

This clone was recorded once. The chain recombines TRBV4-2 with TRBJ2-3; 12 bases agree with TRBD2. The CDR3 totals 18 residues. V lost 1 base to trimming and J lost 4 bases; unmatched junction nucleotides: 9. Germline V gene sequence: CDR1 LGHNA, CDR2 YNFKEQ. CDR3 in DNA: TGTGCCAGCAGCCAAGGGGGGCTAGCGGGAGGGTACGCAGATACGCAGTATTTT. Its protein is CASSQGGLAGGYADTQYF.

CDR3 sequence reads: CASSPSREGQPQHF. The CDR3 nucleotides are TGTGCCAGCTCACCATCCCGGGAGGGACAGCCCCAGCATTTT. The chain recombines TRBV18 with TRBJ1-5, with D unclear. CDR3 length: 14 amino acids. Between the trimmed V and J ends, which lost 2 bases and 7 bases, there was a span of 12 bases. CDR1 KGHSH and CDR2 LQKENI come from the germline V gene.

V usage is TRBV19 and J usage is TRBJ2-3; 7 nucleotides match TRBD1. V lost 3 bases and J lost 12; bases outside the gene matches: 6. CDR3 length equals 12 residues. Germline V gene data show CDR1 as LNHDA and CDR2 as SQIVND (reference sequence). CDR3 protein: CASSIGDSLQYF. The CDR3 DNA follows: TGTGCCAGTAGTATTGGGGACAGCCTCCAGTATTTT.

In regard to this clone: Different DNA sequences within this sample yield the same CDR3. This chain joins TRBV28 and TRBJ2-7, with D possibly being TRBD1 or TRBD2 (5 bases each). Per the germline V gene, CDR1 is MDHEN and CDR2 is SYDVKM. The CDR3 is 13 amino acids. Trimming cost V 6 bases and J 0 bases, with 9 bases left between them. As DNA, the CDR3 is TGTGCCAGCAGCCGGGGACCCTCCTACGAGCAGTACTTC. Its protein is CASSRGPSYEQYF.

The V and J genes are TRBV6-1 and TRBJ2-1; TRBD1 or TRBD2 may be the D gene (6 bases each). Deletions cut 1 base from V and 6 bases from J, with 13 bases between. This CDR3 is 15 amino acids long. The germline gives CDR1 MNHNS, CDR2 SASEGT. CDR3 nucleotides: TGTGCCAGCAGTGAAGGACTGGGGGGCCTCAATGAGCAGTTCTTC. Translating gives CASSEGLGGLNEQFF.

CDR3 residues: CASSPRAVQETQYF. The CDR3 DNA reads as TGTGCCAGCTCACCAAGGGCGGTTCAAGAGACCCAGTACTTC. The genes are TRBV18 and TRBJ2-5; D not resolved. The CDR3 contains 14 residues. Germline CDR1 reads KGHSH; CDR2 reads LQKENI. V gave up 2 bases and J gave up 2 bases, with 9 bases separating them. Filled out from reference TRBV18 and TRBJ2-5, the complete variable domain reads NAGVMQNPRHLVRRRGQEARLRCSPMKGHSHVYWYRQLPEEGLKFMVYLQKENIIDESGMPKERFSAEFPKEGPSILRIQQVVRGDSAAYFCASSPRAVQETQYFGPGTRLLVL.

This clone has just one count. DNA for the CDR3: TGTGCCAGCAATACAGGGACTAGCACAGATACGCAGTATTTT. It specifies CASNTGTSTDTQYF. V and J are TRBV2 and TRBJ2-3, with D tentatively TRBD1 or TRBD2 (6 bases each). The V gene's germline CDR1 is SNHLY and CDR2 FYNNEI. The CDR3 has 14 amino acids. V lost 7 bases, J lost 0 bases, and 11 bases lay in between.

The J gene is TRBJ1-1, the V gene TRBV5-1, with D possibly being TRBD1 (5 bases). The V gene lost 4 bases and the J gene lost 1 base, with 8 bases spanning the gap. Germline V gene lookup returns CDR1 SGHRS and CDR2 YFSETQ. The CDR3 length is 13 residues. DNA for the CDR3: TGCGCCAGCAGCGACGACAGGAACACTGAAGCTTTCTTT. Protein sequence: CASSDDRNTEAFF.

CDR3 loop: CASSLRTGHGYTF. The CDR3 bases are TGTGCCAGCAGCCTAAGGACAGGGCACGGGTACACCTTC. This chain joins TRBV9 and TRBJ1-2; TRBD1 agrees at 8 bases. This CDR3 spans 13 amino acids. CDR1 is SGDLS and CDR2 is YYNGEE in the germline V gene. J lost 11 bases, V lost 4 bases, and 10 bases had no gene match.

The rearrangement links TRBV2 to TRBJ1-4; no reliable D call. This CDR3 spans 11 amino acids. V lost 7 bases to trimming and J lost 11 bases, with 11 bases between them. Germline V gene data show CDR1 as SNHLY and CDR2 as FYNNEI. This CDR3 is CASKSGQKLFF. CDR3 in DNA: TGTGCCAGCAAGTCTGGGCAGAAACTGTTTTTT.

In its sample, this clone was seen once. The V call is TRBV28, the J call TRBJ2-2; TRBD1 agrees at 9 bases. The CDR3 loop spans 16 amino acids. Germline lookup yields CDR1 MDHEN and CDR2 SYDVKM. Trimming removed 3 bases from V and 4 bases from J; junction bases left unmatched: 6. The CDR3 sequence is CASSFWDRDSTGELFF. Written as DNA, the CDR3 is TGTGCCAGCAGTTTTTGGGACAGGGACAGCACCGGGGAGCTGTTTTTT. The entire variable domain, with the rest obtained from reference TRBV28 and TRBJ2-2, is as follows: DVKVTQSSRYLVKRTGEKVFLECVQDMDHENMFWYRQDPGLGLRLIYFSYDVKMKEKGDIPEGYSVSREKKERFSLILESASTNQTSMYLCASSFWDRDSTGELFFGEGSRLTVL.

In regard to this clone: The same CDR3 arises from other DNA sequences in this sample as well. The chain has TRBV6-5 and TRBJ1-2; D is unclear. The CDR3 has 12 residues. From germline, CDR1 is MNHEY and CDR2 SVGAGI. The V end lost 6 bases, the J end lost 4 bases, and 9 bases lay between the germline ends. This CDR3 reads CASSPYGYGYTF. The CDR3 DNA reads TGTGCCAGCAGCCCCTACGGCTATGGCTACACCTTC.

The chain uses TRBV27 and TRBJ1-1, with D unclear. Between the trimmed V and J ends, which lost 10 bases and 0 bases, there was a span of 9 bases. This CDR3 has 12 amino acids. Per the germline V gene, CDR1 is MNHEY and CDR2 is SMNVEV (reference sequence). The CDR3 nucleotides read TGTGCCAACAAAACCATGAACACTGAAGCTTTCTTT. It specifies CANKTMNTEAFF.

This clone came up once. The chain carries TRBV29-1 and TRBJ2-5, with D perhaps matching TRBD2 (6 bases). The J call is in doubt because the DNA end fits TRBJ2-7 better. The CDR3 covers 12 residues. Germline values: CDR1 SQVTM, CDR2 ANQGSEA. CDR3: CSVVEGSYEQYF. The CDR3 DNA sequence: TGCAGCGTTGTGGAGGGTTCCTACGAGCAGTACTTC.

The chain is built from TRBV6-5 and TRBJ1-2; the match to TRBD1 covers 8 bases. CDR1 is MNHEY, CDR2 SVGAGI, per germline. V was pared by 6 bases and J by 8 bases, with 8 bases of the junction left unmatched. This CDR3 spans 13 amino acids. The CDR3 DNA reads as TGTGCCAGCAGCTATGACAGGGGAGGCGGCTACACCTTC. The encoded protein is CASSYDRGGGYTF.